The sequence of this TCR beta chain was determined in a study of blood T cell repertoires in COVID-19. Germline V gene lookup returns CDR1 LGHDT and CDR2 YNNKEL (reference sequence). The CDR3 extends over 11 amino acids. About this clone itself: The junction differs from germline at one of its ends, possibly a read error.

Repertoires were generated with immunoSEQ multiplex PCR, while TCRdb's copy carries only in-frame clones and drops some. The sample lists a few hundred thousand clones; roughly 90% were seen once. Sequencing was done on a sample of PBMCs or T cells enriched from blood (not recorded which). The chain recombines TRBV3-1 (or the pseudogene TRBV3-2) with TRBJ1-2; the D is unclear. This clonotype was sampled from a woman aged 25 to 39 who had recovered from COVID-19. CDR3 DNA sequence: TGTGCCAGCAGCCAAGGAGCGTTGGTCGCCTTC. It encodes CASSQGALVAF.